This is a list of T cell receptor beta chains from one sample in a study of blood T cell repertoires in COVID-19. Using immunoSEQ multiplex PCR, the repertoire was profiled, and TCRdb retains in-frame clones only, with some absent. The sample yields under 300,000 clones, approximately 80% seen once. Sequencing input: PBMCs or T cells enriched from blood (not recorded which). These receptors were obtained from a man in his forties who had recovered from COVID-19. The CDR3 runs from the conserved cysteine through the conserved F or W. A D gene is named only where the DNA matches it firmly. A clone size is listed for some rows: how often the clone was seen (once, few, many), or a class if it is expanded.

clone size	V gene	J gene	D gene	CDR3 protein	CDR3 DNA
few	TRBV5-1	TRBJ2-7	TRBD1	CASSLGTGQGEQYF	TGCGCCAGCAGCTTGGGGACAGGGCAGGGCGAGCAGTACTTC
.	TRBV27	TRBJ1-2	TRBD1	CASSEYGTDTADYGYTF	TGTGCCAGCAGTGAATACGGGACAGATACAGCAGACTATGGCTACACCTTC
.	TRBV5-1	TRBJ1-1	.	CASSLDWAYNTEAFF	TGCGCCAGCAGTCTCGATTGGGCATACAACACTGAAGCTTTCTTT
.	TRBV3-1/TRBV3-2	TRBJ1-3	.	CASSQAGYGNTIYF	TGTGCCAGCAGCCAAGCAGGGTACGGAAACACCATATATTTT
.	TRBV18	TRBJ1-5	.	CASSPQGFGNQPQHF	TGTGCCAGCTCACCCCAGGGGTTTGGCAATCAGCCCCAGCATTTT
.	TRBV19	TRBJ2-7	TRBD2	CASRVAGGRSYEQYF	TGTGCCAGTAGGGTAGCGGGAGGCCGCTCCTACGAGCAGTACTTC
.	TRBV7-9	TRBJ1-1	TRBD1	CASSRQGAPNTEAFF	TGTGCCAGCAGCCGACAGGGGGCCCCGAACACTGAAGCTTTCTTT
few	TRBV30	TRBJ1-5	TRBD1	CAWGDRGFEPQHF	TGTGCCTGGGGGGACAGGGGGTTTGAGCCCCAGCATTTT
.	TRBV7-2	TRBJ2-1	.	CASSDYRSYNEQFF	TGTGCCAGCAGCGACTATCGCTCCTACAATGAGCAGTTCTTC
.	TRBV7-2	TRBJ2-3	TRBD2	CASSPGTSGNTDTQYF	TGTGCCAGCAGCCCCGGGACTAGCGGAAACACAGATACGCAGTATTTT
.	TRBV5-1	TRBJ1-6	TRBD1	CASSPGTANSPLHF	TGCGCCAGCAGCCCCGGGACAGCGAATTCACCCCTCCACTTT
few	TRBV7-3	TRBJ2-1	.	CASRGRSNEQFF	TGTGCCAGCAGGGGCCGTTCCAATGAGCAGTTCTTC
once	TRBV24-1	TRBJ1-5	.	CATSDSSGGSNQPQHF	TGTGCCACCAGTGATTCTTCGGGTGGTAGCAATCAGCCCCAGCATTTT
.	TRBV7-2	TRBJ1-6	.	CASSLGDRINSPLHF	TGTGCCAGCAGCTTAGGAGACAGGATTAATTCACCCCTCCACTTT
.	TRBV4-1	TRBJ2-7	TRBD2	CASSQSGGSSYEQYF	TGCGCCAGCAGCCAGAGCGGGGGCAGCTCCTACGAGCAGTACTTC
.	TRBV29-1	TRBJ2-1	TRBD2	CSVGAGGSSYNEQFF	TGCAGCGTCGGGGCGGGGGGCTCCTCCTACAATGAGCAGTTCTTC
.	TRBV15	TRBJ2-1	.	CATSTAPGRSYNEQFF	TGTGCCACCAGCACCGCCCCAGGCCGCTCCTACAATGAGCAGTTCTTC
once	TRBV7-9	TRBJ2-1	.	CASSLASWEEQFF	TGTGCCAGCAGCTTAGCCAGTTGGGAGGAGCAGTTCTTC
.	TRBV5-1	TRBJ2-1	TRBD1	CASSLVVGQGFNEQFF	TGCGCCAGCAGCTTGGTAGTTGGACAGGGGTTCAATGAGCAGTTCTTC
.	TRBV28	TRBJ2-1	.	CASRWGSSYNEQFF	TGTGCCAGCAGATGGGGCAGCTCCTACAATGAGCAGTTCTTC
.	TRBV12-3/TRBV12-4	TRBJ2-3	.	CASSSLPGRAQYF	TGTGCCAGCAGTTCTCTCCCGGGCAGGGCGCAGTATTTT
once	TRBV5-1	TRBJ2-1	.	CASSLATNNEQFF	TGCGCCAGCAGCCTCGCAACAAACAATGAGCAGTTCTTC
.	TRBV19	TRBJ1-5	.	CASSVQGNQPQHF	TGTGCCAGTAGTGTCCAGGGGAATCAGCCCCAGCATTTT
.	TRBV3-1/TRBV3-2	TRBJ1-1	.	CASSQVAMNTEAFF	TGTGCCAGCAGCCAGGTAGCCATGAACACTGAAGCTTTCTTT
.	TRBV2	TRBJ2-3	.	CASTEEGTDTQYF	TGTGCCAGCACCGAGGAGGGCACAGATACGCAGTATTTT
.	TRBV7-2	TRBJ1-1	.	CASSFGHSNTEAFF	TGTGCCAGCAGCTTTGGACACTCGAACACTGAAGCTTTCTTT
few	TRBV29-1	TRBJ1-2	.	CSVDSVGYTF	TGCAGCGTTGACTCGGTTGGCTACACCTTC
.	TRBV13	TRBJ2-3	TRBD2	CASSPGGRGTDTQYF	TGTGCCAGCAGCCCGGGGGGGCGGGGCACAGATACGCAGTATTTT
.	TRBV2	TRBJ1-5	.	CASSGKPGHAPGNQPQHF	TGTGCCAGCAGTGGAAAACCGGGACATGCGCCCGGCAATCAGCCCCAGCATTTT
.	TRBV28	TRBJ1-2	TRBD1	CASTAPRTGGGYGYTF	TGTGCCAGCACTGCCCCTAGGACAGGGGGCGGGTATGGCTACACCTTC
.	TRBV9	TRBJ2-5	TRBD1	CASIWTGGETQYF	TGTGCCAGCATCTGGACAGGGGGAGAGACCCAGTACTTC
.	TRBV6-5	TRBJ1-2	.	CASSYSRGSYGYTF	TGTGCCAGCAGTTACTCGAGAGGGAGCTATGGCTACACCTTC
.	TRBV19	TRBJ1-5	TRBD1	CASSATGNSNQPQHF	TGTGCCAGTAGTGCGACAGGGAATAGCAATCAGCCCCAGCATTTT
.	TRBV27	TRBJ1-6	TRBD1	CASGQGLNSPLHF	TGTGCCAGCGGACAGGGACTTAATTCACCCCTCCACTTT
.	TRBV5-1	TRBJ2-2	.	CASSRTGWSTGELFF	TGCGCCAGCAGTCGTACAGGGTGGAGCACCGGGGAGCTGTTTTTT
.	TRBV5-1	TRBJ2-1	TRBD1	CASSTGTGVNEQFF	TGCGCCAGCAGCACCGGGACAGGGGTAAATGAGCAGTTCTTC
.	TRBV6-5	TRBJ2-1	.	CASKSGYNEQFF	TGTGCCAGCAAGTCCGGTTACAATGAGCAGTTCTTC
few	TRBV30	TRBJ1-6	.	CAWRRTEGLPLHF	TGTGCCTGGAGGCGGACGGAGGGCTTGCCCCTCCACTTT
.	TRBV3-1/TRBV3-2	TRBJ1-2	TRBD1	CASRLRDSYFVYGYTF	TGTGCCAGCAGACTCAGGGACAGCTACTTTGTCTATGGCTACACCTTC
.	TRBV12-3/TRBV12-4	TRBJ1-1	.	CASSSTFISPAFF	TGTGCCAGCAGTTCTACCTTTATCTCACCCGCTTTCTTT
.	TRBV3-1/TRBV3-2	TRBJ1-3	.	CASARGPGEGNTIYF	TGTGCCAGCGCGCGGGGCCCGGGGGAGGGAAACACCATATATTTT
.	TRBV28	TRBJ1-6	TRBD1	CASSLYSDREKNSPLHF	TGTGCCAGCAGTTTATACTCGGACAGGGAGAAAAATTCACCCCTCCACTTT
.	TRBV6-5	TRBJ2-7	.	CASSTYRDPVHEQYF	TGTGCCAGCAGCACGTACAGGGACCCAGTCCACGAGCAGTACTTC
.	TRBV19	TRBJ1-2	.	CASRMGHGYTF	TGTGCCAGTAGGATGGGACACGGCTACACCTTC
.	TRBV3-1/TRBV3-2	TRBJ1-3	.	CASSQPSGASGNTIYF	TGTGCCAGCAGCCAACCCTCAGGGGCATCGGGAAACACCATATATTTT
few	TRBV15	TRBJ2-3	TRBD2	CATSDMSGASTDTQYF	TGTGCCACCAGCGACATGAGCGGGGCTAGCACAGATACGCAGTATTTT
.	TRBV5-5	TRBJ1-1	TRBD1	CASSLISGGTEAFF	TGTGCCAGCAGCTTGATTTCAGGGGGGACTGAAGCTTTCTTT
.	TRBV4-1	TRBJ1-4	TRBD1	CASSPPGQGFEKLFF	TGCGCCAGCAGCCCACCGGGACAGGGTTTTGAAAAACTGTTTTTT
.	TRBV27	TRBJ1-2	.	CASSFTGIAGYTF	TGTGCCAGCAGTTTCACAGGGATCGCTGGCTACACCTTC
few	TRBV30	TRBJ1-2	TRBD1	CAWSVERTGISNYGYTF	TGTGCCTGGAGTGTCGAACGGACAGGGATATCTAACTATGGCTACACCTTC
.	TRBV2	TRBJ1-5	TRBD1	CASSVAGGQPQHF	TGTGCCAGCAGTGTCGCAGGGGGTCAGCCCCAGCATTTT
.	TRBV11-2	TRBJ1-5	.	CASSATGNQPQHF	TGTGCCAGCAGCGCCACAGGGAATCAGCCCCAGCATTTT
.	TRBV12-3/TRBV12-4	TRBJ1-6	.	CASSQVNSPLHF	TGTGCCAGCAGTCAGGTCAATTCACCCCTCCACTTT
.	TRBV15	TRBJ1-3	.	CATSRDKFAGTGNTIYF	TGTGCCACCAGCAGAGATAAGTTTGCAGGGACAGGAAACACCATATATTTT
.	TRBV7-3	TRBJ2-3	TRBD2	CASRSGLAGTDTQYF	TGTGCCAGCAGGTCAGGACTAGCGGGAACAGATACGCAGTATTTT
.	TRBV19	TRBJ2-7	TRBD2	CASSILASGRDEQYF	TGTGCCAGTAGTATTTTGGCTAGCGGGAGGGACGAGCAGTACTTC
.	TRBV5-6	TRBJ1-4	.	CASSLLRSRNEKLFF	TGTGCCAGCAGCTTGTTGCGGAGCCGAAATGAAAAACTGTTTTTT
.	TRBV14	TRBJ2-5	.	CASSHGRNQETQYF	TGTGCCAGCAGCCACGGGAGAAACCAAGAGACCCAGTACTTC
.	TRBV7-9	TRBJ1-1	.	CASSFRVDTEAFF	TGTGCCAGCAGCTTCAGGGTGGACACTGAAGCTTTCTTT